Given below is one T cell receptor beta chain in context. Its antigen has not been determined. No per-base quality is available; no much larger clone lies one base away. Reading the germline V gene gives CDR1 SNHLY and CDR2 FYNNEI. The CDR3 sequence holds 18 residues, the cysteine and phenylalanine included. This entry keeps only the CDR3 DNA: 54 bases, framed from base 1. V trim: 8 bases; J trim: 0 bases; unmatched bases: 14. This record belongs to a study of cytomegalovirus exposure and HLA in healthy donors (TCRdb year 2017). Regarding the complete study: In an earlier analysis of 450 to 750 of the donors, approximately 260 Gb of sequence data and some 100 million unique TCR beta sequences from roughly 180 million T cells were reported. About 280 gigabases of sequencing data and tens of millions of unique TCR sequences made up an early release that covered about 640 HLA-typed donors. The genetic ancestry cluster associated with self-reported Caucasian donors included about four fifths of the approximately 410 genotyped donors. The study aimed to test whether signatures of past pathogen exposure could be identified by cataloging public T cell receptors. The T cell repertoires of some 670 subjects were profiled by immunosequencing and related to cytomegalovirus serostatus. Besides the first cohort of 550 to 750 subjects, a separate validation cohort made up of 95 to 150 different subjects was used. To predict cytomegalovirus infection status, the study brought together high-throughput TCR immunosequencing, statistical association of individual TCRs with disease status, and machine learning. In a later analysis, previously published TCR beta repertoires from several hundred donors were re-analyzed and high-resolution HLA genotyping was added so that TCR occurrence patterns could be studied. Rather than drawing on any new phenotypic data, the later analysis identified candidate immune exposures from TCR beta sequences and the way those sequences occurred across donors. In an earlier analysis of over 550 of the donors, high-throughput TCR beta sequencing was used to judge whether each TCR beta V gene segment behaved as functional or pseudogenic. Alongside the repertoire data, information on donor age, sex, ethnicity and CMV serostatus was compiled. In a later genetic analysis, genome-wide SNP genotypes for about three fifths of the roughly 670 donors were used, and that subset was treated as a discovery cohort. All discovery cohort repertoires had been generated on a single sequencing platform. HLA typing covered class I and class II loci at four-digit resolution. The number of typed donors differed by locus: about 620-630 for A, B, C, DRB1 and DQB1; 500 to 550 for DQA1; roughly 600 for DPA1; and 400 to 480 for DPB1. A handful of DR-DQ haplotypes were handled as single units for association and clustering because linkage in the cohort was strong. Across under 500 genotyped donors of the cohort, an average of roughly 200,000 unique TCR beta nucleotide sequences per donor were sequenced, and roughly 20% of those sequences were non-productive.

Findings and caveats that apply to the study as a whole: In a later genetic analysis, fewer N-insertions in productive TCRs were reported among donors in an Asian-associated ancestry cluster than the roughly 700-donor mean. A later analysis reported that several top co-occurrence clusters appeared linked to parvovirus B19, influenza, CMV and Epstein-Barr virus. Immune exposure information for the cohort was limited to CMV serostatus. Most TCR sequences were seen in very few donors, while some public TCRs were found in many individuals. Only TCR beta chains were sequenced in this cohort, and the absence of alpha or paired-chain data limited detectable features. The study listed 150 to 200 TCR beta chains as associated with cytomegalovirus. Because HLA typing was missing for some donors at each locus, association tests included only the typed subset. According to a later analysis, TCR association rates differed among HLA loci, with DRB1 alleles showing the most associated TCRs and HLA-C alleles showing the fewest. When HLA alleles, especially DR and DQ, strongly co-occurred, TCR associations were difficult to assign to individual alleles. In vitro tests confirmed that a few of the cytomegalovirus-associated TCR beta chains recognize cytomegalovirus antigens. An association between a missense DCLRE1C variant and V-gene and J-gene trimming of TCR beta chains was found in a later genetic analysis and replicated in an independent cohort. Because counts were too low, approximately 18 rarely observed V segments, including chromosome 9 orphons, were excluded from the earlier analysis of 587 of the donors. A further reported finding was that TCR beta sequences accurately predicted the HLA-A and HLA-B alleles for most subjects in the first cohort. Specific HLA alleles were associated with roughly 16,000 TCR beta sequences at a false discovery rate of 0.05 in a later analysis. According to the authors, the approach could potentially be generalized to other disease states and immunological phenotypes. Linkage disequilibrium might explain the correlated functional status among segregating V segments, but an unknown experimental factor could not be excluded. In an earlier analysis of some 640 of the donors, most TCR beta V segments were observed in productive rearrangements about 87% or about 30% of the time, broadly matching IMGT annotations. In a later analysis, HLA-associated TCR beta chains showed more clonal expansion and lower generation probabilities than non-associated chains that were equally common. The classifier was reported to diagnose cytomegalovirus status with high specificity and sensitivity in both the original and validation cohorts. A cluster of highly shared sequence variants was judged likely to be a technical artifact of the sequencing pipeline. Because the 87-base-pair reads could not distinguish some IMGT-functional V segments, including TRBV6-2 and TRBV6-3, those segments were excluded. A later analysis found that most CMV-associated TCR beta chains appeared HLA-restricted, with HLA associations seemingly driven largely by CMV exposure. Roughly uniform sequencing depth across donors was assumed in presence/absence analyses, although this assumption may not hold.

Library prep was done by the immunoSEQ multiplex PCR assay. For the multiplex PCR, a mixture combining 60 forward primers for TCR Vbeta segments and 13 reverse primers for TCR Jbeta segments was used. The CDR3 region of rearranged TCR beta genes was amplified from genomic DNA with a multiplex PCR assay. The amplified TCR beta libraries were sequenced on the Illumina HiSeq System as 87-base-pair reads. For the original study's pipeline: A later analysis tallied tens of millions of unique TCR beta chains across the 666 repertoires, and roughly 11 million of those chains were shared by two or more donors. Raw reads were error-corrected and collapsed into unique sequences by a nearest-neighbor algorithm in which closely related sequences were merged to remove PCR and sequencing errors. CDR3 sequences were aligned to IMGT reference sequences to assign V, D and J gene segments. For a sequence to be retained, a match of at least six nucleotides to both a V gene segment and a J gene segment was required. Rearrangements were classified as productive when the CDR3 lacked stop codons and remained in frame with V and J, and all other rearrangements were classified as non-productive. CDR3 was defined by IMGT convention, running from the second conserved V-encoded cysteine to the conserved J-encoded phenylalanine. Sequences without an unambiguous match to a single V gene segment were excluded from the earlier analysis of approximately 560 of the donors. In an earlier analysis of approximately 500 of the donors, a V segment was called functional when productive rearrangements were above 56.7%, and segregating when the standard deviation between donors exceeded 5%. A statistical classification framework was built for diagnosing cytomegalovirus status from the catalog of TCR beta chain sequences. V and J gene assignment, in a later analysis, came from comparing TCR nucleotide sequences with IMGT/GENE-DB human TR gene sequences. Using the TCRdist pipeline, a later analysis assigned CDR3 sequences along with most-parsimonious VDJ recombination scenarios. In a later analysis, each TCR beta chain was defined by its CDR3 amino acid sequence together with its V-gene family, and reads without a unique V-gene family were excluded. A later analysis removed nearly 600 highly shared, low-generation-probability nucleotide sequences to deal with suspected cross-contamination and a sequencing artifact. For each public chain, a later analysis derived a clonal expansion index from normalized ranks of inferred template counts within each repertoire. Generation probabilities in a later analysis came from a VDJ recombination model fitted to out-of-frame rearrangements, and those results were checked against IGoR. Hypergeometric tests were used in a later analysis to score TCR-TCR, TCR-HLA and TCR-CMV co-occurrence, with a repertoire-size bias correction applied to the TCR pairs. In a later analysis, false discovery rates were estimated by permuting HLA or CMV assignments 20 times. In a later analysis, co-occurring TCRs were grouped using DBSCAN, with TCRdist sequence similarity added in when clustering inside HLA-allele-positive subsets. Repertoires with fewer than 30,000 or more than 120,000 public chains, plus five repertoires with anomalous nucleotide sharing, were excluded from co-occurrence clustering. TCRdb carries this immuneACCESS record with in-frame sequences only. Its versions omit some clonotypes, under half of them owing to an unresolved V gene in the studies checked, with the rest unexplained. The V and J calls and clone size come from that table; D and trimming were worked out from the DNA. The sample table lists about 160,000 clones, 80% of them with a count of one. Jointly, the top ten make up 8.5% to 10% of the sample.

In total, 500 to 700 healthy bone marrow donors made up the cohort. At the time of sampling, every cohort member was nominally healthy, though immune exposures that went unrecorded were likely present. The donor tested CMV seropositive, placing the donor among the 289 seropositive members of the cohort. A peripheral blood sample was collected from each donor, and TCR beta sequencing was performed on peripheral blood mononuclear cells. The Qiagen DNeasy Blood Extraction Kit was used to extract genomic DNA from the blood cell samples. The source material was PBMCs. The origin of this receptor is a man aged 18 to 30 in good health and CMV-seropositive. In this chain, TRBV2 is recombined with TRBJ1-1, and TRBD1 aligns with 11 junction nucleotides. This receptor has the CDR3 CASARDRGSNSVNTEAFF. The nucleotides read TGTGCCAGCGCCCGGGACAGGGGGTCTAATAGTGTGAACACTGAAGCTTTCTTT.